This T cell receptor beta chain was documented in a study of human T cells and chemical hapten exposure. About the research overall: Diphenylcyclopropenone was applied weekly to patients' scalps across the roughly 25-week study.

Time point indicated: patch test 1, 2 weeks after DPC sensitization. Described treatment: therapeutic diphenylcyclopropenone sensitization with weekly scalp DPC. Samples of blood were obtained prior to the application of each patch test. This CDR3 comprises 15 residues. With 0 bases removed from V and 3 bases from J, the gap between germline ends came to 14 bases. Germline V gene data show CDR1 as DFQATT and CDR2 as SNEGSKA (reference sequence). TCRdb independently ran MiXCR on the RACE reads; one entry per CDR3 protein. Here the sample spans under 450,000 distinct CDR3 sequences, approximately 5% being singletons. This clonotype was counted many times. The antigen remains unidentified. Regarding the study as a whole: With patch test score, the counts of PT1 expanded TCRs showed a positive correlation. While controls formed fewer of them, expanded TCRs formed significantly more large CDR3 similarity clusters.

This specimen consisted of whole blood, obtained in connection with sensitization to the hapten diphenylcyclopropenone (DPC). The clonotype was recovered from a woman aged 50 to 60 with alopecia areata. Some clones in this sample may be carry-over from other donors' samples. This chain links TRBV20-1 with TRBJ1-2; no firm D call. The CDR3 loop is CSARDMEGRYYGYTF. CDR3 DNA: TGCAGTGCTAGAGATATGGAAGGACGGTACTATGGCTACACCTTC.